Sequencing of this T cell receptor beta chain was carried out in a study of blood T cell repertoires in COVID-19. Study background: PBMCs, B-cell-depleted T cells, or T cells were the source of the cDNA or gDNA that made up the material.

TCRdb's table, derived via immunoSEQ multiplex PCR, lists solely in-frame clones and lacks some. Here the sample spans about 330,000 clones, about 91% being singletons. The ends were cut back, 0 bases at V and 3 bases at J, with 4 bases in the middle. CDR1 and CDR2 (germline): SGHRS, YFSETQ. The CDR3 consists of 12 residues. Concerning this clone: Other DNA sequences from this sample encode an identical CDR3 as well.

The J gene is TRBJ2-7, the V gene TRBV5-1; D is ambiguous. The source is a man in his thirties or forties with COVID-19, enrolled during active disease. Specimen: peripheral blood. The chain's CDR3 is CASSLDLYEQYF. The DNA for the CDR3 is TGCGCCAGCAGCTTGGATCTCTACGAGCAGTACTTC.